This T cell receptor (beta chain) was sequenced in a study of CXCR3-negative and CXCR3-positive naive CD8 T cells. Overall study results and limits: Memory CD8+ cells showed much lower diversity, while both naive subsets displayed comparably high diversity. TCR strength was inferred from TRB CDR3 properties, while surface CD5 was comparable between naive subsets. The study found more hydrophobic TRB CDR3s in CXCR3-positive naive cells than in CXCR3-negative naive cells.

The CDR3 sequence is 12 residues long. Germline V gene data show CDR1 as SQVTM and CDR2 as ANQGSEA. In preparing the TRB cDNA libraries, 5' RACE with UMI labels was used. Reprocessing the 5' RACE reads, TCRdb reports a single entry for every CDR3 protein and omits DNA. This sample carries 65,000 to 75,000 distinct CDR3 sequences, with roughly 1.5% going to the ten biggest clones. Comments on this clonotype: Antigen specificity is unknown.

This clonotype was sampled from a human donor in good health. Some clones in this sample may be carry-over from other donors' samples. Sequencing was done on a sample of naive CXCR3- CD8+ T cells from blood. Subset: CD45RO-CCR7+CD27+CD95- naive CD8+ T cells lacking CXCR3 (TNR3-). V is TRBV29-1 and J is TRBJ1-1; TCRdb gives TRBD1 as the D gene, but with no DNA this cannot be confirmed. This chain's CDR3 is CSPSRQGTEAFF.